This is a list of T cell receptor beta chains from one sample in a study of PD-L1 blockade in urothelial cancer. TCRdb's table, derived via immunoSEQ multiplex PCR, lists solely in-frame clones and lacks some. In the table there are 60,000 to 80,000 clones, about 90% of which are singletons. Sequences were derived from PBMCs, sampled around atezolizumab (anti-PD-L1) treatment. Source of these receptors: a man aged 60 to 69 with urothelial cancer. Both conserved end residues are part of each CDR3. The order of the fields is V gene, J gene, clone size, D gene, CDR3 DNA, CDR3 protein. D genes are given only for firm matches. Clone size appears in some rows only: once, few, many, or a class for an expanded clone.

TRBV25-1	TRBJ1-1	.	TRBD1	TGTGCCAGCACCCAAACCGACAGGGACACTGAAGCTTTCTTT	CASTQTDRDTEAFF
TRBV27	TRBJ2-5	once	.	TGTGCCAGCAGTTCACAGGAGTATGGGACCCAGTACTTC	CASSSQEYGTQYF
TRBV4-1	TRBJ2-7	.	.	TGCGCCAGCAGCCAGCCAGGGGGGACCTACGAGCAGTACTTC	CASSQPGGTYEQYF
TRBV27	TRBJ2-1	.	.	TGTGCCAGCAGTTTTGGACTGACATACAATGAGCAGTTCTTC	CASSFGLTYNEQFF
TRBV27	TRBJ1-1	.	.	TGTGCCAGCAGTTCGACAGGGAACACTGAAGCTTTCTTT	CASSSTGNTEAFF
TRBV7-8	TRBJ1-2	.	.	TGTGCCAGCAGCTTATCCGGGGTTAGCTATGGCTACACCTTC	CASSLSGVSYGYTF
TRBV4-2	TRBJ2-2	.	.	TGTGCCAGCAGCCAAGAAGAGGGGGTTGGGGAGCTGTTTTTT	CASSQEEGVGELFF
TRBV5-1	TRBJ2-7	.	TRBD1	TGCGCCAGCAGCTTGGGACCCGGGACAGGGGAATACGAGCAGTACTTC	CASSLGPGTGEYEQYF
TRBV29-1	TRBJ2-5	.	.	TGCAGCGTTGCAGGATCCCAAGAATGGACCCAGTACTTC	CSVAGSQEWTQYF
TRBV4-1	TRBJ2-7	once	TRBD2	TGCGCCAGCAGCCAAGAACGACTAGCGGGGGGGAGTGGCGAGCAGTACTTC	CASSQERLAGGSGEQYF
TRBV5-4	TRBJ2-2	.	TRBD2	TGTGCCAGCAGCGGAACTAGCGCCGGGGAGCTGTTTTTT	CASSGTSAGELFF
TRBV6-6	TRBJ1-3	once	.	TGTGCCAGCAGTTACACCGCCAGGGACTCTGGAAACACCATATATTTT	CASSYTARDSGNTIYF
TRBV7-3	TRBJ2-1	once	TRBD2	TGTGCCAGCAGTGTTGTGGGAGCGGGGGGGACTCCTACATCCTACAATGAGCAGTTCTTC	CASSVVGAGGTPTSYNEQFF
TRBV7-2	TRBJ2-3	.	TRBD2	TGTGCCAGCAGCGAGACTAGCGGGCATACAGATACGCAGTATTTT	CASSETSGHTDTQYF
TRBV14	TRBJ2-1	.	.	TGTGCCAGCAGTGTCGGGACAAACAATGAGCAGTTCTTC	CASSVGTNNEQFF
TRBV5-4	TRBJ2-7	.	.	TGTGCCAGCAGCCTATACCGGGGGACAGCGTACGTCCGCGCCGAGCAGTACTTC	CASSLYRGTAYVRAEQYF
TRBV27	TRBJ2-1	.	.	TGTGCCAGCAGTTCGGTTAGGTTAGCTGAGCAGTTCTTC	CASSSVRLAEQFF
TRBV5-8	TRBJ1-5	.	.	TGTGCCAGCAGCTCTGGACTAAAGAGCAATCAGCCCCAGCATTTT	CASSSGLKSNQPQHF
TRBV6-6	TRBJ2-5	once	TRBD1	TGTGCCAGCAGTTACTCTGTCGGACAGGGGGGAAAGACCCAGTACTTC	CASSYSVGQGGKTQYF
TRBV9	TRBJ2-3	once	TRBD2	TGTGCCAGCAGCGCAGCAACTAGCGGTCCGTCGGATACGCAGTATTTT	CASSAATSGPSDTQYF
TRBV5-1	TRBJ1-2	.	.	TGCGCCAGCAGCTTTGGCGGCGCCAGGGTAAGCTATGGCTACACCTTC	CASSFGGARVSYGYTF
TRBV5-6	TRBJ2-1	.	TRBD1	TGTGCCAGCAGCCGGGACAGGGTAACCAATGAGCAGTTCTTC	CASSRDRVTNEQFF